Below are 9 T cell receptor beta chains sequenced from a single sample in a study of blood T cell repertoires in COVID-19 (dated by TCRdb to the early 2020s). Libraries were made using the immunoSEQ multiplex PCR assay. TCRdb holds this immuneACCESS table with in-frame rearrangements only. Some clones are missing; in checked studies, unresolved V genes explain under half, and the rest has no known cause. The sample table shows roughly 250,000 clones, and approximately 85% are seen once. The top ten hold 9.5% to 15% of the sample. Sequenced material: peripheral blood. Receptors were obtained from a woman aged 55-69 years with active or convalescent COVID-19.

This sequence joins TRBV19 and TRBJ2-3; TRBD2 agrees at 15 bases. This CDR3 contains 14 residues. In germline, CDR1 is LNHDA, CDR2 SQIVND (reference sequence). The V and J ends lost 4 bases and 10 bases, in that order; junction bases with no gene match: 3. Here the CDR3 reads CASSRTSGGEPQYF. In DNA form, the CDR3 reads TGTGCCAGTAGTAGGACTAGCGGGGGGGAGCCGCAGTATTTT. Full variable domain (remainder filled in from reference TRBV19 and TRBJ2-3): DGGITQSPKYLFRKEGQNVTLSCEQNLNHDAMYWYRQDPGQGLRLIYYSQIVNDFQKGDIAEGYSVSREKKESFPLTVTSAQKNPTAFYLCASSRTSGGEPQYFGPGTRLTVL.

The rearrangement links TRBV6-1 to TRBJ1-2; tentative D call: TRBD1 (5 bases). The CDR3 covers 15 residues. V was clipped by 1 base and J by 8 bases, with 17 bases between them. Germline V gene data show CDR1 as MNHNS and CDR2 as SASEGT. The CDR3 region has the DNA TGTGCCAGCAGTGAAGGAGCCAGGGATAATAGGGGCTACACCTTC. As protein: CASSEGARDNRGYTF.

The chain links TRBV27 to TRBJ1-2; 8 nucleotides agree with TRBD1. Germline V gene sequence: CDR1 MNHEY, CDR2 SMNVEV (reference sequence). The V segment lost 3 bases and the J segment 4 bases; nucleotides outside the gene matches: 7. The length of the CDR3 is 15 residues. CDR3 region: CASSFKTGTGYGYTF. The CDR3 nucleotides are TGTGCCAGCAGTTTTAAGACAGGGACAGGCTATGGCTACACCTTC.

This chain joins TRBV10-2 and TRBJ2-1; D possibly corresponds to TRBD1 (7 bases). Germline loops: CDR1 WSHSY, CDR2 SAAADI. With 4 bases removed from V and 0 bases from J, the gap between germline ends came to 13 bases. CDR3 size: 16 residues. Written as DNA, the CDR3 is TGCGCCAGCAGTGGACAGGGAGGTCGCTCCTACAATGAGCAGTTCTTC. It is translated as CASSGQGGRSYNEQFF.

This sequence joins TRBV7-2 and TRBJ1-1; maybe TRBD1 (5 bases). Looked up from germline, CDR1 is SGHTA and CDR2 is FQGNSA. The V end lost 7 bases, the J end lost 6 bases, and 9 bases lay between the germline ends. This CDR3 is 11 amino acids long. The CDR3: CASTTGPEAFF. The CDR3 DNA follows: TGTGCCAGCACTACAGGCCCTGAAGCTTTCTTT.

V usage is TRBV2 and J usage is TRBJ2-6; 7 bases line up with TRBD1. Germline V CDR1 and CDR2: SNHLY, FYNNEI. CDR3 length equals 16 residues. V was clipped by 9 bases and J by 0 bases; unmatched bases: 8. CDR3 bases: TGTGCCAGGCACAGGGGCCCAAGCTCTGGGGCCAACGTCCTGACTTTC. Its translation: CARHRGPSSGANVLTF.

This clone appeared a few times. The V call is TRBV7-9, the J call TRBJ1-2; 8 bases align to TRBD1. Germline V lookup: CDR1 SEHNR, CDR2 FQNEAQ (reference sequence). The CDR3 contains 12 residues. V lost 5 bases and J lost 8; bases outside the gene matches: 4. CDR3 sequence (DNA): TGTGCCAGCAGCCGGACAGGGTACGGCTACACCTTC. Its protein product is CASSRTGYGYTF.

The V gene is TRBV9, the J gene TRBJ2-3; 8 nucleotides line up with TRBD2. The V and J ends lost 1 base and 1 base, in that order; junction bases with no gene match: 2. CDR1 and CDR2 from the germline V gene are SGDLS and YYNGEE. The CDR3 loop spans 15 amino acids. The CDR3 DNA sequence: TGTGCCAGCAGCGTATCAGCGGGGGGCACAGATACGCAGTATTTT. Residues: CASSVSAGGTDTQYF.

V is TRBV7-8 and J is TRBJ2-1, with 9 bases fitting TRBD2. Germline assignment: CDR1 SGHVS and CDR2 FQNEAQ. The J segment lost 2 bases and the V segment lost 8 bases, leaving 10 bases of the junction unmatched. The CDR3 consists of 16 residues. CDR3 in amino acids: CASAPLAGATYNEQFF. CDR3 coding DNA: TGTGCCAGCGCCCCCTTAGCGGGGGCCACCTACAATGAGCAGTTCTTC.